Included here is one T cell receptor (beta chain) sequence, with context. The antigen it binds to is not known. No much larger clone is present one base from it, and per-base qualities are unavailable. TCR beta CDR3 regions were amplified from genomic DNA by bias-controlled multiplex PCR with the immunoSEQ v3 hsTCRB kit. An Illumina NextSeq 500 was used to sequence the TCR libraries, reaching approximately 2 million read pairs at survey level or roughly 4.5-6 million at deep level. The authors' pipeline ran thus. Clonality was reported by immunoSEQ Analyzer software, which also assigned V, D and J genes and filtered out non-productive sequences. Repertoires were compared by productive Simpson clonality and by the Morisita overlap index of productive TRB rearrangements between infused TIL and blood. Held by TCRdb, this immuneACCESS table contains in-frame sequences only and omits some clones. Under half of the omission traces to an unresolved V gene where checked; the cause of the rest is unknown. The V and J calls and clone size were taken over from that table, and D and trimming were inferred from the DNA. This sample is represented by tens of thousands of clones; 72% of them were singletons. Jointly, the top ten make up approximately 7% of the sample.

The sample's time point label, in plain terms: pre-treatment sample, taken before nivolumab and TIL therapy. The baseline tumor samples were excised metastases, mostly pleural nodules or supraclavicular lymph nodes, taken from the same resection that was used to grow TIL. Before any PD-1/PD-L1 blockade was given, tumors were harvested, nivolumab was then administered, and patients who progressed went on to receive lymphodepletion, an infusion of expanded TIL, and IL-2. Between late 2017 and January 2020, a dual-center phase I trial enrolled adults who had stage 4 NSCLC. The samples were obtained from a phase I trial that was single-arm and open-label and tested tumor-infiltrating lymphocyte therapy combined with nivolumab in advanced non-small cell lung cancer. Parts of each resected tumor were snap-frozen in liquid nitrogen and kept at -80 degrees C. Tumor regions of interest were selected on H&E sections by laser-capture macrodissection, were pulverized into around 14 mg aliquots, and were extracted with Qiagen Allprep kits.

From the cysteine through the phenylalanine, the CDR3 covers 15 amino acids. Just CDR3 DNA is preserved here, 45 bases in frame from base 1. Trimming leaves V shorter by 6 bases and J shorter by 0 bases, with the junction holding 5 bases beyond the gene matches. CDR1 and CDR2 are drawn from the germline V gene: SNHLY, FYNNEI. The data were obtained in a study of TIL therapy for anti-PD-1-resistant metastatic lung cancer (dated by TCRdb to the early 2020s). Regarding the complete study: Enrolled patients had a median age of around 56 years (range 38-75) and a median tumor PD-L1 proportion score of 6% to 6.5%. The cohort was predominantly lung adenocarcinoma, with a few EGFR-mutant and two ALK-rearranged tumors, and half of patients were current or former smokers. A median non-synonymous tumor mutation burden of about 1.6 mutations per megabase was determined across the cohort by whole-exome sequencing. T cell receptor beta sequencing of tumor and peripheral blood served to follow clonotypes across the tumor, the expanded TIL product, and serial blood samples.

Findings and caveats that apply to the study as a whole: The study protocol defined all tumor marker inferences as exploratory. Clonal turnover during TIL culture was high, and many clones enriched in the product were not detected in the baseline tumor, suggesting clonal contraction rather than faithful expansion. Higher clonality and lower diversity were observed in expanded TIL cultures than in baseline intratumoral T cells (median clonality approximately 6.4% vs 31%, p < 0.0001). The cohort was highly selected, with more treatment-naive, never-smoker and oncogene-addicted patients than typical, limiting generalizability.

The chain links TRBV2 with TRBJ1-5, with 7 junctional bases fitting TRBD1. The sample was tumor tissue, taken at baseline. This TCR came from a person aged 25-85 years with non-small cell lung cancer. The sequenced DNA: TGTGCCAGCAGCTATACAGGGGTTAGCAATCAGCCCCAGCATTTT. Translation gives CASSYTGVSNQPQHF.